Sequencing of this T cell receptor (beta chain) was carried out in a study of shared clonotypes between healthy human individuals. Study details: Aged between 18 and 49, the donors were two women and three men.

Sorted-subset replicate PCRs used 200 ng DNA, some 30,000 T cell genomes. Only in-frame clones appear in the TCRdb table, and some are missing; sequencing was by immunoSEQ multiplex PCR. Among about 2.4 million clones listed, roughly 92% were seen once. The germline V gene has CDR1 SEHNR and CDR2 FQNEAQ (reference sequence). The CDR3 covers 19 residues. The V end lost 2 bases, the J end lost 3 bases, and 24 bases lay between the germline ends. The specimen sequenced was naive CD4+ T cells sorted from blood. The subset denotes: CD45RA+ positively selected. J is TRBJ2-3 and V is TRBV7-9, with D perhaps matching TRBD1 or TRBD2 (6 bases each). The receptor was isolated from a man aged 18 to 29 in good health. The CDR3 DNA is TGTGCCAGCAGCTTAATACTCGGGTTGGGGGGCCCTCGAACAGATACGCAGTATTTT. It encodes CASSLILGLGGPRTDTQYF.